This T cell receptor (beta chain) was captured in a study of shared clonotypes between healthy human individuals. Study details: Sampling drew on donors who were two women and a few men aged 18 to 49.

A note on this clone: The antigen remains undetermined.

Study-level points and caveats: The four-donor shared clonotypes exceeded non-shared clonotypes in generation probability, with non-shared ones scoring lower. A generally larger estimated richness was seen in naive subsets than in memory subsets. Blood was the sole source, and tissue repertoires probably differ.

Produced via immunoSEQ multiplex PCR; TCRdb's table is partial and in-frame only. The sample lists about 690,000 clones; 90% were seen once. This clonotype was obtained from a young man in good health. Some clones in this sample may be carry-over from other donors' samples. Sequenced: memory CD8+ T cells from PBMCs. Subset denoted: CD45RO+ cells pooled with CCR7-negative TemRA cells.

CDR3 region: CSVTYEQYF. DNA for the CDR3: TGCAGCGTAACTTACGAGCAGTACTTC. The chain couples TRBV29-1 to TRBJ2-7; D gene unclear. The germline gives CDR1 SQVTM, CDR2 ANQGSEA. This CDR3 is 9 amino acids long. V lost 6 bases to trimming and J lost 4 bases, with 4 bases between them.